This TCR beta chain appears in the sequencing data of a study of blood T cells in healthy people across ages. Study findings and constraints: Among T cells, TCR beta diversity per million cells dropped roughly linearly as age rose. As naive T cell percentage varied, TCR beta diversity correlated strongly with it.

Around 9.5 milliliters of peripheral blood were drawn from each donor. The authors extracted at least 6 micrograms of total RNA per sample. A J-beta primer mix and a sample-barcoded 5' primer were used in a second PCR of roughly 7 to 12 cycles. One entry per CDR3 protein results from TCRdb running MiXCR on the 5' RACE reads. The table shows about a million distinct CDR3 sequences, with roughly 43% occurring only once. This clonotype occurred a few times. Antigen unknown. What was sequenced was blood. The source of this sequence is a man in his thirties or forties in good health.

The CDR3 spells CASTPVAHQPQHF. The CDR3 nucleotides are TGTGCCAGCACCCCCGTTGCGCATCAGCCCCAGCATTTT. J is TRBJ1-5 and V is TRBV7-2; no reliable D call. Germline assignment: CDR1 SGHTA and CDR2 FQGNSA. This CDR3 contains 13 residues. V was trimmed by 7 bases and J by 5 bases, leaving 12 bases between them.